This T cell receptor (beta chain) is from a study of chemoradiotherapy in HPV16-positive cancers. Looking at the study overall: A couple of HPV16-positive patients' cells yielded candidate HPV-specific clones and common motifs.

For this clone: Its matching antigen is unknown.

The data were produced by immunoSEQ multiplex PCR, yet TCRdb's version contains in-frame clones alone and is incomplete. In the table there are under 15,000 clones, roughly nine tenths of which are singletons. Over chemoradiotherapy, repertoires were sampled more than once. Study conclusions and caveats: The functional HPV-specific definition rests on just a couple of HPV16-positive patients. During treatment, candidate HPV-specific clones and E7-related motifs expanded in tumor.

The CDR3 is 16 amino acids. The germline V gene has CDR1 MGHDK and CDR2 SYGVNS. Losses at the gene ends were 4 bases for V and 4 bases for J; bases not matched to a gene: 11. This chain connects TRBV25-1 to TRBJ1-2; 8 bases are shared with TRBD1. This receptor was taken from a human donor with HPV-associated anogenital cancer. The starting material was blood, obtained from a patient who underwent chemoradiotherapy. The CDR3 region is CASSGKLPGQVYGYTF. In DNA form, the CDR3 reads TGTGCCAGCAGTGGAAAGCTACCGGGACAGGTCTATGGCTACACCTTC.